This T cell receptor beta chain was captured in a study of response to subunit inactivated influenza vaccine. The sample holds a few counts of this clonotype. Germline V gene lookup returns CDR1 SGHRS and CDR2 YFSETQ. CDR3 length: 14 amino acids. V was cut by 3 bases and J by 8 bases, with 15 bases left in between. TCRdb analysed the RT-PCR reads with MiXCR anew, one entry per CDR3 protein. This table holds 500,000 to 550,000 distinct CDR3 sequences, roughly 25% found once. This sample also appeared in a second study, on T cells expressing NK-cell markers. That paper adds: For TCR beta, cDNA was produced by 5'RACE template switching with UMIs. Sorted CD3+CD56+NKG2C+, CD3+CD56+NKG2C- and CD3+CD56-NKG2C+ T cells supplied TCR beta repertoires. Sequenced donors, eight in total, included seven who were HCMV-seropositive and one who was seronegative. Several of the donors also had these clonotypes leading their CD3+CD56-NKG2C+ fraction.

The chain couples TRBV5-1 to TRBJ1-3, with TRBD1 as a possible D gene (5 bases). The TCR was taken from a man aged 50-59 years who received an inactivated influenza vaccine. Sequencing used CD4+ T cells sorted from PBMCs, obtained 11 to 12 days after vaccination. DNA of the CDR3: TGCGCCAGCAGCTCGGGACCTAACGGAGACACCATATATTTT. It translates to CASSSGPNGDTIYF.